The 16 T cell receptor beta chains listed next were all sequenced from one sample in a study of T cell repertoires in cytomegalovirus infection. No antigens are known for them. MiXCR, applied by TCRdb to the reads, yields one record per CDR3 protein. The table shows 650,000 to 900,000 distinct CDR3 sequences, with about 29% occurring only once. Here the sequenced sample was cultured CD8+ T cells from PBMCs, taken from culture after CMV antigen stimulation. The receptors here all came from a human donor in good health (CMV status not recorded). Some clones in this sample may be carry-over from other donors' samples.

This clonotype was detected only a few times. The chain employs TRBV19 and TRBJ1-1; D is unresolved. V shed 9 bases and J shed 2 bases, with 16 bases lying between them. The germline gives CDR1 LNHDA, CDR2 SQIVND (reference sequence). The CDR3 covers 14 residues. CDR3 in DNA: TGTGCCAGCGCGAAAGGGCAGACAAACACTGAAGCTTTCTTT. Translating it yields CASAKGQTNTEAFF.

This clonotype was seen at least ten times. The chain has TRBV7-8 and TRBJ2-3; maybe TRBD2 (6 bases). From germline, CDR1 is SGHVS and CDR2 FQNEAQ. The CDR3 extends over 17 amino acids. Between the trimmed V and J ends, which lost 5 bases and 2 bases, there was a span of 20 bases. Written as DNA, the CDR3 is TGTGCCAGCAGCCCCACCGGTGCGGGGACTCCCACAGATACGCAGTATTTT. Amino acid sequence: CASSPTGAGTPTDTQYF.

V and J are TRBV6-2 or TRBV6-3 and TRBJ2-7; TRBD2 matches at 7 bases. Germline lookup yields CDR1 MNHEY and CDR2 SVGEGT. The CDR3 totals 14 residues. The trim removed 2 bases at V and 2 bases at J, leaving 3 bases unmatched. The CDR3 sequence is CASSYEGLTYEQYV. CDR3 in DNA: TGTGCCAGCAGTTACGAGGGACTAACCTACGAGCAGTACGTC.

This rearrangement joins TRBV2 to TRBJ2-7, with 14 bases identical to TRBD2. The CDR3 is made up of 17 amino acids. V trimming: 4 bases; J trimming: 5 bases; junction bases outside the gene matches: 10. Germline V gene sequence: CDR1 SNHLY, CDR2 FYNNEI. The CDR3 spells CASSARLAGGRIDEQYV. The CDR3 coding sequence is TGTGCCAGCAGTGCAAGACTAGCGGGGGGGAGGATTGACGAGCAGTACGTC.

This clonotype was detected a few times. The chain recombines TRBV6-1 with TRBJ2-1, with TRBD2 matching over 9 bases. J was trimmed by 5 bases and V by 9 bases; bases with no gene match: 11. The CDR3 runs to 15 residues. In germline, CDR1 is MNHNS, CDR2 SASEGT. The CDR3 loop is CASSLGGGGHNEQFF. The CDR3 region has the DNA TGTGCCAGTTCTTTAGGCGGGGGGGGCCACAATGAGCAGTTCTTC.

This clonotype was seen only a few times. This chain connects TRBV5-1 to TRBJ2-3; 10 bases agree with TRBD2. Germline assignment: CDR1 SGHRS and CDR2 YFSETQ. The trim removed 7 bases at V and 0 bases at J, leaving 2 bases unmatched. The CDR3 covers 14 residues. The CDR3 protein is CASASGGSTDTQYF. The CDR3 DNA reads as TGCGCCAGCGCTAGCGGGGGAAGCACAGATACGCAGTATTTT. The variable domain in full, with the rest retrieved from reference TRBV5-1 and TRBJ2-3, is KAGVTQTPRYLIKTRGQQVTLSCSPISGHRSVSWYQQTPGQGLQFLFEYFSETQRNKGNFPGRFSGRQFSNSRSEMNVSTLELGDSALYLCASASGGSTDTQYFGPGTRLTVL.

At least ten counts were recorded for this clonotype. The V and J genes are TRBV7-6 and TRBJ1-5; the D gene is possibly TRBD1 (6 bases). V was cut by 1 base and J by 4 bases, with 8 bases left in between. Germline V CDR1 and CDR2: SGHVS, FNYEAQ. The CDR3 consists of 14 residues. CDR3 coding DNA: TGTGCCAGCAGCTTAGAACAGGGAAATCAGCCCCAGCATTTT. Its translation: CASSLEQGNQPQHF.

This clonotype has only a few counts. V is TRBV6-5 and J is TRBJ2-5, with D uncertain. The CDR3 runs 15 residues. The V gene lost 4 bases and the J gene lost 1 base, with 13 bases spanning the gap. CDR1 and CDR2 (germline): MNHEY, SVGAGI. CDR3 region: CASSLGEVLQETQYF. For the CDR3, the DNA is TGTGCCAGCAGTTTAGGAGAGGTCCTCCAAGAGACCCAGTACTTC.

V is TRBV27 and J is TRBJ2-3, with D perhaps being TRBD1 or TRBD2 (6 bases each). V was cut by 0 bases and J by 10 bases, with 14 bases left in between. The CDR3 sequence is 14 residues long. Germline assignment: CDR1 MNHEY and CDR2 SMNVEV (reference sequence). CDR3 DNA sequence: TGTGCCAGCAGTTTATCGAGGGGGACTGAGGCGCAGTATTTT. Translating it yields CASSLSRGTEAQYF.

This clonotype turned up a few times. This chain uses TRBV12-3 or TRBV12-4 with TRBJ1-5; the D gene is possibly TRBD1 (5 bases). V was cut by 1 base and J by 2 bases, with 12 bases left in between. The CDR3 extends over 16 amino acids. CDR3 loop: CASSLVFGGGNQPQHF. CDR3 bases: TGTGCCAGCAGTTTAGTCTTCGGGGGTGGCAATCAGCCCCAGCATTTT.

The V gene is TRBV6-5, the J gene TRBJ1-1; D might be TRBD1 (6 bases). Germline V gene sequence: CDR1 MNHEY, CDR2 SVGAGI. This CDR3 is 18 amino acids long. V lost 2 bases and J lost 2, with 21 bases in between. CDR3 protein: CASSYGAMKAGENTEAFF. In DNA form, the CDR3 reads TGTGCCAGCAGTTACGGGGCTATGAAAGCAGGGGAAAACACTGAAGCTTTCTTT.

CDR3 sequence (DNA): TGTGCCAGCAGTGAAAGGATATATGGCTACACCTTC. Translation gives CASSERIYGYTF. The chain uses TRBV6-1 and TRBJ1-2, with no clear D. Trimming took 2 bases from V and 5 from J, leaving 6 bases between them. The CDR3 totals 12 residues. Per the germline V gene, CDR1 is MNHNS and CDR2 is SASEGT.

This clonotype was found many times. The chain carries TRBV11-2 and TRBJ2-5; D may be TRBD1 (6 bases). Trimming took off 5 bases at V and 8 bases at J, with 21 bases between the two ends. Germline V CDR1 and CDR2: SGHAT, FQNNGV. The CDR3 is 15 residues long. Here the CDR3 reads CASSPPAAGVRTQYF. The CDR3 DNA follows: TGTGCCAGCAGCCCCCCGGCGGCAGGGGTTCGAACCCAGTACTTC.

Concerning this clonotype itself: One end of the junction fails to match germline, which may point to a read error. The chain couples TRBV27 to TRBJ2-3; 13 bases align to TRBD2. The germline V gene has CDR1 MNHEY and CDR2 SMNVEV (reference sequence). This CDR3 region has 16 residues. CDR3 loop: CVSKSTSGGATDTQYF. In DNA, the CDR3 is TGTGTCAGCAAATCAACTAGCGGGGGGGCAACAGATACGCAGTATTTT.

This clonotype showed up just a few times. The chain links TRBV11-3 to TRBJ2-6; unclear D gene. Germline CDR1 SGHNT, CDR2 YENEEA. Between the trimmed V and J ends, which lost 1 base and 1 base, there was a span of 8 bases. The CDR3 sequence is 16 residues long. DNA for the CDR3: TGTGCCAGCAGCTTAGGTTCCGGATCTGGGGCCAACGTCCTGACTTTC. This translates into CASSLGSGSGANVLTF. Complete variable domain (other parts from reference TRBV11-3 and TRBJ2-6): EAGVVQSPRYKIIEKKQPVAFWCNPISGHNTLYWYLQNLGQGPELLIRYENEEAVDDSQLPKDRFSAERLKGVDSTLKIQPAELGDSAVYLCASSLGSGSGANVLTFGAGSRLTVL.

This clonotype was detected only a few times. This rearrangement joins TRBV19 to TRBJ2-1, with 8 bases that match TRBD2. The V segment lost 6 bases and the J segment 14 bases; nucleotides outside the gene matches: 9. Germline values: CDR1 LNHDA, CDR2 SQIVND (reference sequence). The CDR3 consists of 12 residues. The CDR3 here is CASRIRGGGEFF. In DNA form, the CDR3 reads TGTGCCAGTAGGATCCGGGGGGGCGGTGAGTTCTTC.